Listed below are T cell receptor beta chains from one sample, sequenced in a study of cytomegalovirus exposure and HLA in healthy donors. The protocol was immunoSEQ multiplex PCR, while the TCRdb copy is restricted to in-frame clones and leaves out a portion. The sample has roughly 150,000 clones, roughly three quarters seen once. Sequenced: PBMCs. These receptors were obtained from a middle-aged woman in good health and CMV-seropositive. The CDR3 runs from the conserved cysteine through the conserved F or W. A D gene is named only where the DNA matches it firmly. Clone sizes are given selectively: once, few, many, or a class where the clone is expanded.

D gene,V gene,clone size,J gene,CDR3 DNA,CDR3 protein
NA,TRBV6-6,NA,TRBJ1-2,TGTGCCAGCACCGTTCAGGGCCCCTATGGCTACACCTTC,CASTVQGPYGYTF
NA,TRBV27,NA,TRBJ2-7,TGTGCCAGCAGTGCAGACATAGGGGCCTCCTCCTACGAGCAGTACTTC,CASSADIGASSYEQYF
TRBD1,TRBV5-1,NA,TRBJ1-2,TGCGCCAGCAGCCCAGGGGGCCTCTATGGCTACACCTTC,CASSPGGLYGYTF
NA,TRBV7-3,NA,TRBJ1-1,TGTGCCAGCAGTCGCGAGATACACACTGAAGCTTTCTTT,CASSREIHTEAFF
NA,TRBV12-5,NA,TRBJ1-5,TGTGCTAGTGGTTTAAGCAGCGGACAGCCCCAGCATTTT,CASGLSSGQPQHF
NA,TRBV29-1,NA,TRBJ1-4,TGCAGCGTGGCAGTGGGGAGGGGCCACGAAAAACTGTTTTTT,CSVAVGRGHEKLFF
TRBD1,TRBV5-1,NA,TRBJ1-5,TGCGCCAGCAGCTTAACCGGGACAGACAATCAGCCCCAGCATTTT,CASSLTGTDNQPQHF
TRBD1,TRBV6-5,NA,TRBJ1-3,TGTGCCAGCAGTGGAAACAGGGGGGGTTCCATATATTTT,CASSGNRGGSIYF
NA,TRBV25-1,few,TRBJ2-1,TGTGCCAGCAGTAGAGTGGCGGGTATCGATGAGCAGTTCTTC,CASSRVAGIDEQFF
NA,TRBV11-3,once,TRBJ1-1,TGTGCCAGCAGCTTGTCAGAAACAACTGAAGCTTTCTTT,CASSLSETTEAFF
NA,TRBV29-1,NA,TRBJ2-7,TGCAGCGTTGAAGATACGGACAGACCCAATTACGAGCAGTACTTC,CSVEDTDRPNYEQYF
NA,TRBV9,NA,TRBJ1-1,TGTGCCAGCAGCCGGGGTGCCAGCCCAGCTTTCTTT,CASSRGASPAFF
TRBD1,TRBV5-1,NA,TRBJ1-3,TGCGCCAGCAGCGACGGACAGGGAAGAACTGGAAACACCATATATTTT,CASSDGQGRTGNTIYF
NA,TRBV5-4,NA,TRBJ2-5,TGTGCCAGCAGCCAAAGGGGGACCCAGTACTTC,CASSQRGTQYF
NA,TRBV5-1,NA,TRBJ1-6,TGCGCCAGCAGCCTCGACAGAAGCTCCTATAATTCACCCCTCCACTTT,CASSLDRSSYNSPLHF
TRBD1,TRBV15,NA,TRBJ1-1,TGTGCCACCAGCAACAGGGGGTGGGACACTGAAGCTTTCTTT,CATSNRGWDTEAFF
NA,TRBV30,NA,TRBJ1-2,TGTGCCTGGAGTGCGACCCTAGGTGGCTATGGCTACACCTTC,CAWSATLGGYGYTF